This T cell receptor beta chain derives from a study of blood T cells in healthy people across ages. Study results and caveats: Long-lived donors exceeded aged donors in naive CD4+ cells and diversity.

Donors gave around 9.8 milliliters of peripheral blood apiece. Concerning this clonotype itself: Its antigen is not known. One junction end disagrees with the germline gene, perhaps due to a read error.

For the second PCR, which ran for about 7 to 11 cycles, a sample-barcoded 5' primer and a J-beta primer mix were used. Each cDNA molecule was tagged by a template-switch adaptor with 12 random nucleotides. TCRdb used MiXCR to reprocess the 5' RACE reads, holding one entry per CDR3 protein. The sample holds about 570,000 distinct CDR3 sequences, approximately 30% seen once. The sequenced material came from blood. This sequence was found in a woman aged 70-85 years in good health.

This CDR3 is CACSWGVGQGYGYTF. DNA for the CDR3: TGTGCCTGCAGTTGGGGGGTTGGACAGGGTTATGGCTACACCTTC. The rearrangement links TRBV27 to TRBJ1-2; 8 bases are shared with TRBD1. The CDR3 covers 15 residues. Germline V CDR1 and CDR2: MNHEY, SMNVEV (reference sequence).